A single sample gave rise to the 26 T cell receptor beta chains below, sequenced in a study of beta chain features in type 1 diabetes. Study results and limitations: Shorter TCRB CDR3s, moderately but significantly so, were found in Type 1 diabetes patients in all four CD4+ subsets.

cDNA synthesis used the whole RNA isolate, giving expressed TCRB sequences. Method: immunoSEQ multiplex PCR; TCRdb's copy keeps in-frame clones and lacks some. The sample consists of fewer than 200,000 clones, about a tenth of them appearing once. Their recognized antigens are unknown. The material sequenced was central memory CD4+ T cells from blood. These receptors were obtained from a man aged 30 to 39 with type 1 diabetes.

This clone was counted a few times. The chain couples TRBV4-3 to TRBJ2-7; 7 bases map to TRBD1. The CDR3 contains 13 residues. From germline, CDR1 is LGHNA and CDR2 YSLEER. J lost 3 bases, V lost 3 bases, and 2 bases had no gene match. The CDR3 here is CASSHRQGYEQYF. CDR3 bases: TGCGCCAGCAGCCACAGACAGGGCTACGAGCAGTACTTC.

This clone has just a few counts. The chain carries TRBV6-1 and TRBJ2-3, with D tentatively TRBD1 (6 bases). This CDR3 contains 14 residues. The germline gives CDR1 MNHNS, CDR2 SASEGT. V dropped 6 bases and J dropped 4 bases, with 14 bases sitting between them. CDR3 DNA sequence: TGTGCCAGCAGCCCTATGGGGGCGGCAGATACGCAGTATTTT. This translates into CASSPMGAADTQYF.

This clone appeared a few times. This sequence joins TRBV7-8 and TRBJ1-5; unclear D gene. Germline V gives CDR1 SGHVS, CDR2 FQNEAQ. V lost 5 bases and J 8 bases, leaving 10 bases between the germline ends. This CDR3 is built from 12 residues. The CDR3 bases are TGTGCCAGCAGCCCCACACATGAGCCCCAGCATTTT. This gives the protein CASSPTHEPQHF.

There are a few counts of this clone. The CDR3 region is CASSQGDRGPGANVLTF. The CDR3 DNA follows: TGTGCCAGCAGCCAAGGGGACAGGGGGCCTGGGGCCAACGTCCTGACTTTC. The chain uses TRBV16 and TRBJ2-6; 12 bases fit TRBD1. Germline CDR1 is KGHSY and CDR2 is FQNENV. CDR3 length: 17 amino acids. With 2 bases clipped from V and 2 bases from J, the junction kept 1 base outside the gene matches.

The chain links TRBV2 to TRBJ1-4; 8 bases map to TRBD1. The CDR3 contains 13 residues. The junction had 5 bases not matched to a gene; V was cut back by 7 bases and J by 7 bases. Per the germline V gene, CDR1 is SNHLY and CDR2 is FYNNEI. The CDR3 region has the DNA TGTGCCAGCAACGACAGGGGCAGTGAAAAACTGTTTTTT. Amino acid sequence: CASNDRGSEKLFF.

This clone has just a few counts. V gene TRBV7-3 combines with J gene TRBJ2-2; D is unresolved. The V and J ends lost 5 bases and 4 bases respectively, with 5 bases between them. The germline V gene encodes CDR1 SGHTA and CDR2 FQGTGA. The CDR3 has 12 amino acids. The CDR3 DNA reads TGTGCCAGCAGCCCCGGCACCGGGGAGCTGTTTTTT. Encoded protein: CASSPGTGELFF.

This chain joins TRBV7-2 and TRBJ2-7; 7 nucleotides line up with TRBD1. Germline values: CDR1 SGHTA, CDR2 FQGNSA. The CDR3 contains 14 residues. Losses at the gene ends were 4 bases for V and 0 bases for J; bases not matched to a gene: 3. CDR3 in amino acids: CASSSTGSSYEQYF. The CDR3 nucleotides read TGTGCCAGCAGCTCGACAGGGAGCTCCTACGAGCAGTACTTC.

This clone was recorded many times. V and J are TRBV27 and TRBJ1-1; 7 nucleotides match TRBD1. V dropped 2 bases and J dropped 1; count of bases not matched to a gene: 4. Looked up from germline, CDR1 is MNHEY and CDR2 is SMNVEV (reference sequence). The CDR3 spans 15 residues. CDR3: CASSLNPGGNTEAFF. In DNA form, the CDR3 reads TGTGCCAGCAGTTTAAATCCAGGGGGGAACACTGAAGCTTTCTTT.

V is TRBV5-1 and J is TRBJ1-1; a possible D gene is TRBD1 (6 bases). From germline, CDR1 is SGHRS and CDR2 YFSETQ. V gave up 1 base and J gave up 3 bases, with 10 bases separating them. The CDR3 sequence is 14 residues long. CDR3 coding DNA: TGCGCCAGCAGCTTGCTGGCAGGGGACACTGAAGCTTTCTTT. Its protein is CASSLLAGDTEAFF.

This chain links TRBV19 with TRBJ1-5; TRBD1 might be the D (5 bases). CDR1 LNHDA and CDR2 SQIVND come from the germline V gene (reference sequence). The V and J ends lost 3 bases and 2 bases respectively, with 14 bases between them. The CDR3 loop spans 16 amino acids. CDR3 nucleotides: TGTGCCAGTAGTATCGGGTGGGGGGACCGCAATCAGCCCCAGCATTTT. Protein sequence: CASSIGWGDRNQPQHF.

The gene calls are TRBV2 and TRBJ2-5; TRBD2 agrees at 8 bases. The CDR3 spans 14 residues. The V gene's germline CDR1 is SNHLY and CDR2 FYNNEI. J was trimmed by 5 bases and V by 2 bases; bases with no gene match: 4. This chain's CDR3 is CASSETGGVETQYF. CDR3 sequence (DNA): TGTGCCAGCAGTGAAACGGGAGGGGTGGAGACCCAGTACTTC.

The V call is TRBV19, the J call TRBJ2-2; possible D gene TRBD2, 5 bases. Germline V CDR1 and CDR2: LNHDA, SQIVND (reference sequence). This CDR3 has 13 amino acids. V was shortened by 5 bases and J by 9 bases, with 13 bases between the two germline ends. The CDR3 is CASSSSRARELFF. CDR3 DNA sequence: TGTGCCAGTAGTTCCTCGAGGGCCCGGGAGCTGTTTTTT.

The chain employs TRBV7-9 and TRBJ2-5; a possible D gene is TRBD2 (5 bases). Between the trimmed V and J ends, which lost 4 bases and 4 bases, there was a span of 10 bases. The germline V gene has CDR1 SEHNR and CDR2 FQNEAQ (reference sequence). The CDR3 totals 13 residues. CDR3 sequence (DNA): TGTGCCAGCAGCTCGTTTGCGGGAGAGACCCAGTACTTC. Amino acid sequence: CASSSFAGETQYF.

This clone was counted between two and nine times. The chain employs TRBV7-2 and TRBJ2-5; D unresolved. Trimming shortened V by 5 bases and J by 3 bases, and 10 bases separated the two germline ends. The CDR3 extends over 13 amino acids. The germline gives CDR1 SGHTA, CDR2 FQGNSA. The CDR3 sequence: CASSPNLKETQYF. In DNA form, the CDR3 reads TGTGCCAGCAGCCCCAACTTGAAAGAGACCCAGTACTTC.

J is TRBJ2-3 and V is TRBV7-9; 10 bases line up with TRBD2. V lost 5 bases to trimming and J lost 6 bases; unmatched junction nucleotides: 2. Germline CDR1 SEHNR, CDR2 FQNEAQ (reference sequence). This CDR3 is built from 13 residues. The CDR3 DNA reads as TGTGCCAGCAGCCTGGGACTAGCGGATACGCAGTATTTT. Translated, it gives CASSLGLADTQYF.

The chain combines TRBV7-3 with TRBJ2-1; no definite D call. V lost 0 bases, J lost 12 bases, and 12 bases lay in between. CDR3 size: 13 residues. Germline V CDR1 and CDR2: SGHTA, FQGTGA. The CDR3 bases are TGTGCCAGCAGCTTAACGGTGAGGAGAGTGCAGTTCTTC. Amino acid sequence: CASSLTVRRVQFF.

The table lists this clone with a few counts. The chain links TRBV15 to TRBJ1-4, with unresolved D. The CDR3 runs to 15 residues. Trimming took 6 bases from V and 7 from J, leaving 18 bases between them. Germline V gene lookup returns CDR1 LNHNV and CDR2 YYDKDF (reference sequence). This CDR3 is CATSQNTGPGEKLFF. Written as DNA, the CDR3 is TGTGCCACCAGTCAGAATACCGGCCCGGGTGAAAAACTGTTTTTT.

This clone appeared a few times. V and J are TRBV5-1 and TRBJ1-1; TRBD1 is a possible D gene (5 bases). The germline V gene has CDR1 SGHRS and CDR2 YFSETQ. The V end was cut by 4 bases, the J end by 5 bases, with 15 bases between. The length of the CDR3 is 14 residues. The CDR3 nucleotides are TGCGCCAGCAGCGTGTCGGGGGATTGGACTGAAGCTTTCTTT. Translating gives CASSVSGDWTEAFF.

This clone appeared a few times. J is TRBJ2-1 and V is TRBV2, with TRBD2 matching 12 bases. The CDR3 has 16 amino acids. Germline lookup yields CDR1 SNHLY and CDR2 FYNNEI. J gave up 6 bases and V 5 bases, and 8 bases lay outside the gene matches. CDR3 residues: CASSRILAGGANEQFF. As DNA, the CDR3 is TGTGCCAGCAGTAGGATCCTAGCGGGAGGGGCCAATGAGCAGTTCTTC.

The table lists this clone with a few counts. This sequence joins TRBV7-2 and TRBJ2-5; 7 bases are shared with TRBD1. Germline lookup yields CDR1 SGHTA and CDR2 FQGNSA. With V trimmed by 5 bases and J by 3 bases, 6 bases remained unmatched. The CDR3 has 14 amino acids. The CDR3 region is CASSVDRVEETQYF. The CDR3 nucleotides are TGTGCCAGCAGCGTCGACAGGGTTGAAGAGACCCAGTACTTC.

This clone was seen only a few times. The rearrangement joins TRBV5-6 to TRBJ2-4; 9 bases are a match to TRBD1. J was trimmed by 8 bases and V by 4 bases; bases with no gene match: 7. Germline CDR1 SGHDT, CDR2 YYEEEE. The CDR3 spans 14 residues. CDR3: CASSRTGVGDIQYF. The CDR3 DNA reads as TGTGCCAGCAGCCGGACAGGGGTTGGAGACATTCAGTACTTC.

The CDR3 loop reads CSAVIEINTGELFF. The CDR3 DNA sequence: TGCAGCGCCGTGATAGAAATTAACACCGGGGAGCTGTTTTTT. V gene TRBV29-1 combines with J gene TRBJ2-2, with D uncertain. CDR1 is SQVTM, CDR2 ANQGSEA, per germline. The CDR3 totals 14 residues. The V end was cut by 7 bases, the J end by 2 bases, with 14 bases between.

The chain couples TRBV4-3 to TRBJ1-1; 7 bases align to TRBD1. V shed 0 bases, J shed 1 base, and the junction held 2 bases outside the gene matches. The V gene's germline CDR1 is LGHNA and CDR2 YSLEER. The CDR3 contains 15 residues. CDR3 sequence reads: CASSQEQGRNTEAFF. In DNA, the CDR3 is TGCGCCAGCAGCCAAGAACAGGGGAGGAACACTGAAGCTTTCTTT.

This clone was detected ten times or more. This chain links TRBV29-1 with TRBJ2-5; 7 nucleotides line up with TRBD2. CDR3 length: 15 amino acids. V was pared by 0 bases and J by 4 bases, with 8 bases of the junction left unmatched. Germline CDR1 reads SQVTM; CDR2 reads ANQGSEA. This CDR3 reads CSVEEGRAIRETQYF. Written as DNA, the CDR3 is TGCAGCGTTGAAGAAGGGAGGGCGATAAGAGAGACCCAGTACTTC.

This clone was observed a few times. The chain carries TRBV6-5 and TRBJ2-3; 8 bases line up with TRBD2. The junction had 9 bases not matched to a gene; V was cut back by 9 bases and J by 4 bases. Looked up from germline, CDR1 is MNHEY and CDR2 is SVGAGI. The CDR3 covers 14 residues. CDR3 bases: TGTGCCAGTACCTATAGCGGGATCTCAGATACGCAGTATTTT. It yields the protein CASTYSGISDTQYF.

This clone came up a few times. The gene calls are TRBV18 and TRBJ2-1; TRBD2 agrees at 7 bases. The CDR3 covers 11 residues. V shed 6 bases and J 9 bases; nucleotides not matched to a gene: 2. The germline CDR1 and CDR2 sequences are KGHSH and LQKENI. CDR3 coding DNA: TGTGCCAGCTCCTGGGGGGGTGAGCAGTTCTTC. It specifies CASSWGGEQFF.